The present TCR beta chain was sequenced within a study of blood T cells in healthy people across ages. Study-wide results and caveats: Unknown donor CMV status possibly confounded expanded clonotype changes.

In regard to this clonotype: Its antigen is not identified.

CDR1 and CDR2 from the germline V gene are SGDLS and YYNGEE. The CDR3 is made up of 17 amino acids. Germline trimming cut 3 bases from V and 7 bases from J; bases unmatched to any gene: 16. With a J-beta primer mix and a sample-barcoded 5' primer, a second PCR ran 7 to 11 cycles. TCRdb ran MiXCR on the 5' RACE reads and lists one entry per CDR3 protein. The sample consists of 1.5 million to 2 million distinct CDR3 sequences, roughly 49% of them appearing once. The sequenced material came from blood. The chain employs TRBV9 and TRBJ2-1; 7 bases are a match to TRBD2. The clonotype comes from a woman between 35 and 50 years old in good health. The CDR3 DNA follows: TGTGCCAGCAGCGCCCACATCTTACGTGGGGGGGAAAATGAGCAGTTCTTC. Protein product: CASSAHILRGGENEQFF.